Shown below are 8 T cell receptor beta chains from a single sample sequenced in a study of graft-versus-host responses after intestinal transplantation. The table came from immunoSEQ multiplex PCR; TCRdb's copy has only in-frame clones and leaves some out. The sample yields more than 10,000 clones, approximately 31% seen once. This specimen was alloreactive CD4+ T cells from a mixed lymphocyte reaction culture, taken before transplantation. The sample's subset: CFSE-low proliferating T cells sorted from approximately 6-day pre-transplant mixed lymphocyte reaction (GvH or HvG direction). The receptors shown here come from a human patient who was an organ donor for intestinal transplantation.

The rearrangement uses TRBV27 and TRBJ1-5; TRBD1 matches 9 bases. The V segment lost 4 bases and the J segment 3 bases; nucleotides outside the gene matches: 7. Germline CDR1 and CDR2: MNHEY and SMNVEV (reference sequence). There are 16 residues in the CDR3. The CDR3 DNA reads as TGTGCCAGCAGTTCCGGGACAGGGATTTCCAATCAGCCCCAGCATTTT. Amino acids: CASSSGTGISNQPQHF.

This clone was found a few times. This sequence joins TRBV11-2 and TRBJ2-3, with TRBD2 identical over 13 bases. The CDR3 is made up of 18 amino acids. Germline V gene sequence: CDR1 SGHAT, CDR2 FQNNGV. The junction had 4 bases not matched to a gene; V was cut back by 1 base and J by 0 bases. CDR3 amino acids: CASSLARTSGGSTDTQYF. The CDR3 region has the DNA TGTGCCAGCAGCTTAGCCCGGACTAGCGGGGGCAGCACAGATACGCAGTATTTT. The full variable domain, in which reference TRBV11-2 and TRBJ2-3 provide the parts outside the CDR3, is EAGVAQSPRYKIIEKRQSVAFWCNPISGHATLYWYQQILGQGPKLLIQFQNNGVVDDSQLPKDRFSAERLKGVDSTLKIQPAKLEDSAVYLCASSLARTSGGSTDTQYFGPGTRLTVL.

V and J are TRBV27 and TRBJ1-1; the D is unclear. The CDR3 runs to 11 residues. V was trimmed by 10 bases and J by 5 bases, leaving 11 bases between them. CDR1 MNHEY and CDR2 SMNVEV come from the germline V gene (reference sequence). The CDR3 reads CAKVGRTEAFF. Written as DNA, the CDR3 is TGTGCCAAGGTAGGGAGGACTGAAGCTTTCTTT.

This clone is labeled as large (0.1 to 1%). The J gene is TRBJ1-4, the V gene TRBV21-1. TRBV21-1 is reported as a pseudogene. This CDR3 spans 11 amino acids. The CDR3 nucleotides read TGTGCCACCTCGGTCAAGCAAAAACTGTTTTTT. Translating gives CATSVKQKLFF.

This chain connects TRBV10-3 to TRBJ1-2; D is undetermined. Germline V gene data show CDR1 as ENHRY and CDR2 as SYGVKD. This CDR3 contains 14 residues. The ends were cut back, 2 bases at V and 0 bases at J, with 7 bases in the middle. Here the CDR3 DNA reads TGTGCCATCAGTGAGAAGGAGGCTAACTATGGCTACACCTTC. This gives the protein CAISEKEANYGYTF.

The chain is built from TRBV19 and TRBJ2-4; TRBD2 matches 8 bases. The germline gives CDR1 LNHDA, CDR2 SQIVND (reference sequence). With 3 bases clipped from V and 4 bases from J, the junction kept 11 bases outside the gene matches. This CDR3 comprises 17 residues. The DNA of the CDR3 is TGTGCCAGTAGTATCCGGGGTAGCGGGGTATCAAAAAACATTCAGTACTTC. Protein product: CASSIRGSGVSKNIQYF. Full variable domain (outside the CDR3, taken from reference TRBV19 and TRBJ2-4): DGGITQSPKYLFRKEGQNVTLSCEQNLNHDAMYWYRQDPGQGLRLIYYSQIVNDFQKGDIAEGYSVSREKKESFPLTVTSAQKNPTAFYLCASSIRGSGVSKNIQYFGAGTRLSVL.

Only one count was recorded for this clone. The V and J genes are TRBV7-3 and TRBJ2-1; 7 nucleotides match TRBD2. Germline CDR1 reads SGHTA; CDR2 reads FQGTGA. The CDR3 runs to 15 residues. V lost 4 bases and J lost 2; bases outside the gene matches: 5. The CDR3 loop reads CASSYVAGTYNEQFF. For the CDR3, the DNA is TGTGCCAGCAGCTATGTAGCGGGCACCTACAATGAGCAGTTCTTC.

This clone was counted between two and nine times. The chain recombines TRBV6-5 with TRBJ2-7; D possibly corresponds to TRBD1 (6 bases). Per germline, CDR1 MNHEY and CDR2 SVGAGI. This CDR3 is 14 amino acids long. The V gene lost 8 bases and the J gene lost 6 bases, with 20 bases spanning the gap. The CDR3 spells CASQMTGAAGEQYF. CDR3 DNA sequence: TGTGCCAGCCAAATGACAGGAGCGGCGGGCGAGCAGTACTTC.